One and the same sample provided the 8 T cell receptor beta chains below, sequenced in a study of cytomegalovirus exposure and HLA in healthy donors. PCR used 60 Vbeta primers and 13 Jbeta primers. TCRdb's copy holds only in-frame clones and misses some; the assay was immunoSEQ multiplex PCR. The sample holds about 85,000 clones, roughly 66% seen once. The material sequenced was PBMCs. The origin of the receptors is a man between 25 and 39 years old in good health and CMV-seronegative.

This clone was recorded only once. This chain connects TRBV7-2 to TRBJ1-5; a weak D match, TRBD1 (6 bases). This CDR3 spans 17 amino acids. The germline V gene has CDR1 SGHTA and CDR2 FQGNSA. The ends were cut back, 1 base at V and 1 base at J, with 14 bases in the middle. The CDR3 spells CASSLGIRGRSNQPQHF. The CDR3, as DNA: TGTGCCAGCAGCTTAGGTATCAGGGGAAGGAGCAATCAGCCCCAGCATTTT.

This clone was picked up a small number of times. This chain joins TRBV4-1 and TRBJ1-1, with 8 bases aligning to TRBD1. Germline CDR1 reads MGHRA; CDR2 reads YSYEKL. V lost 8 bases to trimming and J lost 5 bases; unmatched junction nucleotides: 7. This CDR3 is built from 13 residues. CDR3 in DNA: TGCGCCAGCGGTCTAAACAGGGGGACTGAAGCTTTCTTT. It is translated as CASGLNRGTEAFF.

This sequence joins TRBV6-5 and TRBJ2-3; TRBD1 matches 9 bases. The CDR3 contains 15 residues. Looked up from germline, CDR1 is MNHEY and CDR2 is SVGAGI. Germline trimming cut 6 bases from V and 6 bases from J; bases unmatched to any gene: 10. The CDR3 loop reads CASRIHRGQVDTQYF. CDR3 in DNA: TGTGCCAGCAGGATCCACAGGGGGCAGGTGGATACGCAGTATTTT.

This clone was counted only a few times. The chain joins TRBV29-1 to TRBJ2-3; D is possibly TRBD1 (5 bases). Germline CDR1 and CDR2: SQVTM and ANQGSEA. The CDR3 is 15 amino acids. The V gene lost 0 bases and the J gene lost 5 bases, with 15 bases spanning the gap. CDR3 region: CSVEEATAPQDTQYF. CDR3 coding DNA: TGCAGCGTTGAAGAGGCGACAGCTCCACAAGATACGCAGTATTTT.

This chain joins TRBV5-1 and TRBJ1-5; D gene uncertain. The CDR3 extends over 14 amino acids. The germline V gene has CDR1 SGHRS and CDR2 YFSETQ. Trimming took off 6 bases at V and 2 bases at J, with 12 bases between the two ends. The CDR3 DNA reads as TGCGCCAGCAATGAGGGAGATGGCAATCAGCCCCAGCATTTT. The encoded protein is CASNEGDGNQPQHF.

The rearrangement uses TRBV6-6 and TRBJ1-1; D unresolved. Germline-derived CDR1 and CDR2 are MNHNY and SVGAGI (reference sequence). V gave up 5 bases and J gave up 0 bases, with 16 bases separating them. This CDR3 is built from 16 residues. The CDR3, as DNA: TGTGCCAGCAGTCCCGTATCGTTTGGCCTGAACACTGAAGCTTTCTTT. It codes for CASSPVSFGLNTEAFF.

The rearrangement uses TRBV19 and TRBJ2-7; perhaps TRBD1 as D (6 bases). The CDR3 has 16 amino acids. V was pared by 2 bases and J by 0 bases, with 14 bases between. The germline V gene encodes CDR1 LNHDA and CDR2 SQIVND (reference sequence). CDR3 protein: CASSIIGGAVSYEQYF. CDR3 sequence (DNA): TGTGCCAGTAGTATAATTGGGGGCGCGGTCTCCTACGAGCAGTACTTC.

The chain joins TRBV10-3 to TRBJ2-2, with D possibly TRBD1 on 6 matching bases. This CDR3 comprises 15 residues. Germline-derived CDR1 and CDR2 are ENHRY and SYGVKD. Trimming stripped 11 bases from V and 1 base from J, with 17 bases between. The CDR3 DNA sequence: TGTGCCTCGACAGGTGGACAAAGGAACACCGGGGAGCTGTTTTTT. Translation gives CASTGGQRNTGELFF.